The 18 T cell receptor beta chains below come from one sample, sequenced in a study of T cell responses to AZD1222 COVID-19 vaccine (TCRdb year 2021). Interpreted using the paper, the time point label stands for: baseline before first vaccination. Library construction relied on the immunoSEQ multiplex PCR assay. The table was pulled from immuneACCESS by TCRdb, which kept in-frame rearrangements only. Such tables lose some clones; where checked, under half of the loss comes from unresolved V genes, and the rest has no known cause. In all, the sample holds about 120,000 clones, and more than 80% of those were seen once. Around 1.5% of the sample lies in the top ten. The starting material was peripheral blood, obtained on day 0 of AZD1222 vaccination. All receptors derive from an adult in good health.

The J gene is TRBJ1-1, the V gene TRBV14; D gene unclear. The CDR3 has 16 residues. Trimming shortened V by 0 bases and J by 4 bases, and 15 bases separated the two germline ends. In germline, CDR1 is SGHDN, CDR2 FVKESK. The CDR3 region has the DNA TGTGCCAGCAGCCAAGAGGGGTTCGGGTCGGGCACTGAAGCTTTCTTT. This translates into CASSQEGFGSGTEAFF.

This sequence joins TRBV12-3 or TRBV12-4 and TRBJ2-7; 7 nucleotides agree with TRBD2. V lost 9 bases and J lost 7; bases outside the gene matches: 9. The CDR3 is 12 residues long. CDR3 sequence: CASRPFGGEQYF. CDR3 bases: TGTGCCAGTAGACCCTTCGGGGGGGAGCAGTACTTC.

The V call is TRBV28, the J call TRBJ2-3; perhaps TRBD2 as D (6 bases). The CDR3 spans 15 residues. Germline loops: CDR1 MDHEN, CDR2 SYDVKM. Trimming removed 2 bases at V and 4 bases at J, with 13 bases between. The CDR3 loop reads CASSLGGLPPDTQYF. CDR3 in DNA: TGTGCCAGCAGTTTAGGGGGACTCCCCCCAGATACGCAGTATTTT.

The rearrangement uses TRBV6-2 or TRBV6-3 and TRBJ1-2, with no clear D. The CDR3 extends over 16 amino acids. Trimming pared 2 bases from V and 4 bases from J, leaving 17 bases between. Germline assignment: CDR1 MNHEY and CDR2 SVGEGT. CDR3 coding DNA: TGTGCCAGCAGTTACCCGGCCCTAGCTAGACGCTATGGCTACACCTTC. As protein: CASSYPALARRYGYTF.

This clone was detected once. CDR3 sequence reads: CSASSLAGDEQFF. The CDR3 nucleotides read TGCAGTGCTAGTAGTCTAGCGGGAGATGAGCAGTTCTTC. The chain recombines TRBV20-1 with TRBJ2-1, with 10 bases identical to TRBD2. CDR1 is DFQATT and CDR2 is SNEGSKA in the germline V gene (reference sequence). The CDR3 spans 13 residues. V was clipped by 3 bases and J by 8 bases; unmatched bases: 4.

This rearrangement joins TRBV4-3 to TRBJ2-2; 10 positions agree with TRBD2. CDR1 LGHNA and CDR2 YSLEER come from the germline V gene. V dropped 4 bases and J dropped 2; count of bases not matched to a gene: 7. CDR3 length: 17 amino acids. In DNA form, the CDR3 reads TGCGCCAGCAGCCGCCGAACTAGCGGGGTCAACACCGGGGAGCTGTTTTTT. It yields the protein CASSRRTSGVNTGELFF.

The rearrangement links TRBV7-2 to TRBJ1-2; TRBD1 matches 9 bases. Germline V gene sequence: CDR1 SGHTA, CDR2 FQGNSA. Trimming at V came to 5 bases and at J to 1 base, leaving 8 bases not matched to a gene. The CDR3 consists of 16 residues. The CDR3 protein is CASSQSPGQGNYGYTF. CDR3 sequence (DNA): TGTGCCAGCAGCCAATCCCCGGGACAGGGTAACTATGGCTACACCTTC.

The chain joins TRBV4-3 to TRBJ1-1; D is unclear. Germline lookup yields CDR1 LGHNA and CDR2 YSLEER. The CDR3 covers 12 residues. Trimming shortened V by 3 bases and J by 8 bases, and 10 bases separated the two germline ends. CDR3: CASSQRRNEAFF. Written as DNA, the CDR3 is TGCGCCAGCAGCCAGAGAAGGAACGAAGCTTTCTTT.

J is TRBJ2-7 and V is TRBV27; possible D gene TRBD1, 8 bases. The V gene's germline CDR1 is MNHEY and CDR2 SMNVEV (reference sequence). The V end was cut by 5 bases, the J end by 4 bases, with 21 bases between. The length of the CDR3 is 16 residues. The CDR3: CASSLYIQGGMYEQYF. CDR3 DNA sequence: TGTGCCAGCAGTCTCTATATACAGGGGGGGATGTACGAGCAGTACTTC.

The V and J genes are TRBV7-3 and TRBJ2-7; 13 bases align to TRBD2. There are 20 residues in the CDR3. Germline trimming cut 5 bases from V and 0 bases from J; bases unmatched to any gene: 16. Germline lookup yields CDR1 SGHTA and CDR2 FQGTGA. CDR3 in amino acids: CASSPTPPGLAGRRSYEQYF. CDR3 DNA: TGTGCCAGCAGCCCCACTCCCCCGGGACTAGCGGGGAGACGCTCCTACGAGCAGTACTTC.

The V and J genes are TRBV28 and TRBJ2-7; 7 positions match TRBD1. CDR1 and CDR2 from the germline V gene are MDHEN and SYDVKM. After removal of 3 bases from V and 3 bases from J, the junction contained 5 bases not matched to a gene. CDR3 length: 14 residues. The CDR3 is CASSLQGVYYEQYF. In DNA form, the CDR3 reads TGTGCCAGCAGTTTGCAGGGGGTGTACTACGAGCAGTACTTC.

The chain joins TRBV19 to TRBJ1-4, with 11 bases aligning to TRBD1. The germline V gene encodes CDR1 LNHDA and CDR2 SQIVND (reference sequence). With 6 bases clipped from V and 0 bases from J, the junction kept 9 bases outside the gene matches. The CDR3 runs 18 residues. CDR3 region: CASRWRDRGISTNEKLFF. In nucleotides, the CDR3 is TGTGCCAGTAGATGGAGGGACAGGGGGATTTCAACTAATGAAAAACTGTTTTTT.

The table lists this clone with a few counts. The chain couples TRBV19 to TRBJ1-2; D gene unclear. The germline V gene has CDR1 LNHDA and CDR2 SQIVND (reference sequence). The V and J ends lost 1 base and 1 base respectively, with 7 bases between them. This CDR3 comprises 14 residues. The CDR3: CASSIGQFNYGYTF. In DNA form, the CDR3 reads TGTGCCAGTAGTATAGGGCAGTTTAACTATGGCTACACCTTC.

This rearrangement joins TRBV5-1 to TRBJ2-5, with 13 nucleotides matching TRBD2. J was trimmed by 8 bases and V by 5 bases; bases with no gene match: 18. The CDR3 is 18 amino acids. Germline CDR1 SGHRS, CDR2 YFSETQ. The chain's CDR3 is CASSPSRTSGSSLTTQYF. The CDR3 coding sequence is TGCGCCAGCAGTCCCAGCCGGACTAGCGGGAGCTCCTTGACAACCCAGTACTTC.

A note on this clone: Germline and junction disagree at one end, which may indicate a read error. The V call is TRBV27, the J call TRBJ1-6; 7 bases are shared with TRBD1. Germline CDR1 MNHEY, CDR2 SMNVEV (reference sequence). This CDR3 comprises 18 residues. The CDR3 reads CASSLSPRPGGQDSPLHF. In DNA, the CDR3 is TGTGCCAGCAGTTTATCCCCGAGGCCAGGGGGTCAGGATTCGCCCCTCCACTTT.

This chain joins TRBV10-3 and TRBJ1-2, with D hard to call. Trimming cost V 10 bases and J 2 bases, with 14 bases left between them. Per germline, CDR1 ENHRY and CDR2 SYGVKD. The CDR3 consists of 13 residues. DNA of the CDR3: TGTGCCACCCGTACAGACATAAACTATGGCTACACCTTC. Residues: CATRTDINYGYTF.

DNA for the CDR3: TGTGCCAGCAGTTTATACACCGACAGGGGGTTTGGTGGCTACACCTTC. Its translation: CASSLYTDRGFGGYTF. The chain joins TRBV28 to TRBJ1-2; 9 bases are a match to TRBD1. Germline CDR1 and CDR2: MDHEN and SYDVKM. V gave up 1 base and J gave up 7 bases; unmatched junction bases: 10. This CDR3 spans 16 amino acids.

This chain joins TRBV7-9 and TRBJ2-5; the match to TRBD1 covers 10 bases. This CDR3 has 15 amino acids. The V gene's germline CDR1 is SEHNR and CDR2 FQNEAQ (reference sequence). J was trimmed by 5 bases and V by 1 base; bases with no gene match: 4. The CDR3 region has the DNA TGTGCCAGCAGCTTAGGACAGGGGGCGCTTGAGACCCAGTACTTC. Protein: CASSLGQGALETQYF.